The 5 T cell receptor beta chains given below trace back to one sample, sequenced in a study of cytomegalovirus exposure and HLA in healthy donors. PCR used 60 Vbeta primers and 13 Jbeta primers. Data came from immunoSEQ multiplex PCR; TCRdb stores just in-frame clones and leaves some out. The table includes some 130,000 clones, around four fifths detected once. The sequenced sample was PBMCs. The origin of the receptors is a male donor in good health and CMV-seronegative.

This chain joins TRBV11-2 and TRBJ2-1, with a tentative D call TRBD2 (5 bases). Germline V lookup: CDR1 SGHAT, CDR2 FQNNGV. CDR3 length: 12 amino acids. Between the trimmed V and J ends, which lost 8 bases and 3 bases, there was a span of 8 bases. CDR3 coding DNA: TGTGCCAGCGGGAGCTTCTACAATGAGCAGTTCTTC. The encoded protein is CASGSFYNEQFF.

This chain links TRBV27 with TRBJ1-6, with 9 bases fitting TRBD1. Per germline, CDR1 MNHEY and CDR2 SMNVEV (reference sequence). V lost 6 bases, J lost 7 bases, and 10 bases stayed unmatched. The CDR3 totals 16 residues. CDR3 sequence: CASRVWTGEGNSPLHF. The CDR3 coding sequence is TGTGCCAGCAGGGTCTGGACAGGGGAAGGAAATTCACCCCTCCACTTT.

The V gene is TRBV7-2, the J gene TRBJ2-7; D is possibly TRBD2 (6 bases). The CDR3 is 16 amino acids. Germline V lookup: CDR1 SGHTA, CDR2 FQGNSA. V was shortened by 5 bases and J by 2 bases, with 19 bases between the two germline ends. CDR3 sequence reads: CASSDPGTWRAYEQYF. CDR3 nucleotides: TGTGCCAGCAGCGACCCCGGGACTTGGCGAGCCTACGAGCAGTACTTC. The whole variable domain, filled in from reference TRBV7-2 and TRBJ2-7, reads GAGVSQSPSNKVTEKGKDVELRCDPISGHTALYWYRQSLGQGLEFLIYFQGNSAPDKSGLPSDRFSAERTGGSVSTLTIQRTQQEDSAVYLCASSDPGTWRAYEQYFGPGTRLTVT.

Here the CDR3 DNA reads TGCGCCAGCAGCCAGGGCGGGACGCTCGAAAAACTGTTTTTT. Its protein is CASSQGGTLEKLFF. This chain connects TRBV4-1 to TRBJ1-4; weak D call: TRBD1 (5 bases). V was cut by 3 bases and J by 8 bases, with 13 bases left in between. Germline loops: CDR1 MGHRA, CDR2 YSYEKL. The CDR3 spans 14 residues.

The chain joins TRBV6-1 to TRBJ1-5; a weak D match, TRBD1 (6 bases). The CDR3 spans 15 residues. Trimming took 6 bases from V and 3 from J, leaving 15 bases between them. Germline V gives CDR1 MNHNS, CDR2 SASEGT. This chain's CDR3 is CASRKDRAFNQPQHF. The CDR3 nucleotides are TGTGCCAGCAGGAAGGACAGAGCATTCAATCAGCCCCAGCATTTT.